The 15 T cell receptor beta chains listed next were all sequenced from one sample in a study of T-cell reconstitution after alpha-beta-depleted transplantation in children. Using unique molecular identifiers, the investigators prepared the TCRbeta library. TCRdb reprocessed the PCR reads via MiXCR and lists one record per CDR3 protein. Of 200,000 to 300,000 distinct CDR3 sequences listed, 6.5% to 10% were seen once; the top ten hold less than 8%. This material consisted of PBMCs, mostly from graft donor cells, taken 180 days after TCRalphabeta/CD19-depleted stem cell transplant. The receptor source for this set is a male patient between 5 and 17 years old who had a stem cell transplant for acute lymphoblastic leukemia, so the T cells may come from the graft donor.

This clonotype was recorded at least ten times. In DNA, the CDR3 is TGCAGTGCTCTAAGCGGGACAGCGAGGAGTGGCTACACCTTC. This encodes CSALSGTARSGYTF. This chain uses TRBV20-1 with TRBJ1-2; 7 nucleotides line up with TRBD1. Per the germline V gene, CDR1 is DFQATT and CDR2 is SNEGSKA (reference sequence). After removal of 5 bases from V and 7 bases from J, the junction contained 13 bases not matched to a gene. This CDR3 is built from 14 residues.

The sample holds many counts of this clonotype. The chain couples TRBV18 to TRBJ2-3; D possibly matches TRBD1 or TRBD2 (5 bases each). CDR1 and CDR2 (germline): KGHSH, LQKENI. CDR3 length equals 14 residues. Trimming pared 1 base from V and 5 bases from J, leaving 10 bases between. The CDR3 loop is CASSPRLGEDTQYF. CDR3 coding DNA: TGTGCCAGCTCACCACGGTTGGGGGAAGATACGCAGTATTTT.

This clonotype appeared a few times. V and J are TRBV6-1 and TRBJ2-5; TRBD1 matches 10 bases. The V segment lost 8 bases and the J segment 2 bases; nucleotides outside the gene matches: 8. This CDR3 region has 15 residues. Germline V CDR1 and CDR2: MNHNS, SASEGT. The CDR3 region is CASSPGTGVQETQYF. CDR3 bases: TGTGCCAGCTCGCCGGGGACAGGGGTACAAGAGACCCAGTACTTC.

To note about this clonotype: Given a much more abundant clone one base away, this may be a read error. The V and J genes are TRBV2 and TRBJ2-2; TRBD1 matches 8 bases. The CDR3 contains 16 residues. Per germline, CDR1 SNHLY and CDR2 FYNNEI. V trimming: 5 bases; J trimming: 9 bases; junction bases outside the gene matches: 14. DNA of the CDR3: TGTGCCAGCAGTTTTGAGAGGACAGGGATTTCCAGGGAGCTGTTTTTT. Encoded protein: CASSFERTGISRELFF.

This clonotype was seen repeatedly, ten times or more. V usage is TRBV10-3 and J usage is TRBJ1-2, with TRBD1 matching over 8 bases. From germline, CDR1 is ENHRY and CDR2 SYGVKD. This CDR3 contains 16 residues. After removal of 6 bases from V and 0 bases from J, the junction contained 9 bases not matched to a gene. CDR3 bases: TGTGCCATCAGCCACGGACAGGGAAGTGCTAACTATGGCTACACCTTC. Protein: CAISHGQGSANYGYTF.

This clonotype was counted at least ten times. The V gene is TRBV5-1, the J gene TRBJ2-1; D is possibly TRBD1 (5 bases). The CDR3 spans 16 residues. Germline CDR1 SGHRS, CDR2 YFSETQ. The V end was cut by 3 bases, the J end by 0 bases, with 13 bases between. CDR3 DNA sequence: TGCGCCAGCAGCTCGTGGACACCTTCCTCCTACAATGAGCAGTTCTTC. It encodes CASSSWTPSSYNEQFF.

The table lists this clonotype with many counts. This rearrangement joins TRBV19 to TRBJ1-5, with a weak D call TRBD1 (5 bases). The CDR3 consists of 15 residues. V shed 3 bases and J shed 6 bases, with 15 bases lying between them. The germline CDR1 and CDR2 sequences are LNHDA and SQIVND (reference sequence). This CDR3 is CASSIGGGVVQPQHF. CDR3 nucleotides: TGTGCCAGTAGTATTGGAGGAGGGGTGGTTCAGCCCCAGCATTTT.

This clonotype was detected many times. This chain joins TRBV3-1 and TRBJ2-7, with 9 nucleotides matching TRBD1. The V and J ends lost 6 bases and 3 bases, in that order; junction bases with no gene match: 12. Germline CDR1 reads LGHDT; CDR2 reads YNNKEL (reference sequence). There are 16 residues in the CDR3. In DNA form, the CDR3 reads TGTGCCAGCAGGCCTCAACGGGGGACAGGGTTCTACGAGCAGTACTTC. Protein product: CASRPQRGTGFYEQYF.

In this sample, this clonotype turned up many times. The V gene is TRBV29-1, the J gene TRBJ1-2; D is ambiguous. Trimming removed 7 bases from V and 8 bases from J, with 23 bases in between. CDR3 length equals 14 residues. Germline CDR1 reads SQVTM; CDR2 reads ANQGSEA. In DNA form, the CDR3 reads TGCAGCGCCCACTCGGTGGGGAAGGACGGAGGCTACACCTTC. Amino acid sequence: CSAHSVGKDGGYTF.

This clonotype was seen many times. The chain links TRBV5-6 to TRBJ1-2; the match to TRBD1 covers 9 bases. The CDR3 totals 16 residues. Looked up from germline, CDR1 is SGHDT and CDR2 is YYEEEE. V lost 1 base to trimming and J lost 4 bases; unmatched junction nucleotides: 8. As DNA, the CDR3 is TGTGCCAGCAGCTTGTACTCCGGGACAGGGATCTATGGCTACACCTTC. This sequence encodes CASSLYSGTGIYGYTF.

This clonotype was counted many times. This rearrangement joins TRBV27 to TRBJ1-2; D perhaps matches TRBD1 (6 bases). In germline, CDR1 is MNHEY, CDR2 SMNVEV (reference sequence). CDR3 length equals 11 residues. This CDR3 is CATGTYYGYTF. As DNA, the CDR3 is TGTGCTACAGGGACATACTATGGCTACACCTTC.

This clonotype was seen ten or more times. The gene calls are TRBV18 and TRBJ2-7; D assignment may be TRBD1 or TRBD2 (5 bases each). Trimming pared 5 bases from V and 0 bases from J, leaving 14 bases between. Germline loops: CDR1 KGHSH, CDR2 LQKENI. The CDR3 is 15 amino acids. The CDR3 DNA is TGTGCCAGCTCAGGGTACCTGGGGGACTCCTACGAGCAGTACTTC. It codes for CASSGYLGDSYEQYF.

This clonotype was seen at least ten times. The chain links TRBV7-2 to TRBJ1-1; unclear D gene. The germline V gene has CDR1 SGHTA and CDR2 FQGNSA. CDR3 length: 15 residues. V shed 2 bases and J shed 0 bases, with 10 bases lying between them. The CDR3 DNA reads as TGTGCCAGCAGCTTAACACACAGCATGAACACTGAAGCTTTCTTT. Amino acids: CASSLTHSMNTEAFF.

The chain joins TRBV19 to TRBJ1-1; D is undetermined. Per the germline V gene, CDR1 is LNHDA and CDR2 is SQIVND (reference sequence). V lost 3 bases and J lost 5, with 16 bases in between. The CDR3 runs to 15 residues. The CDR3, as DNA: TGTGCCAGTAGTATTACCCAGGCCGTAGAGACTGAAGCTTTCTTT. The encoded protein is CASSITQAVETEAFF.

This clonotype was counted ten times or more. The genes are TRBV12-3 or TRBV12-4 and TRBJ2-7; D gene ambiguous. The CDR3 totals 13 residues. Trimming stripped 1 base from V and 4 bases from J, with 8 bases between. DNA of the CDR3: TGTGCCAGCAGTTTAGGAACTTTATACGAGCAGTACTTC. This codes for CASSLGTLYEQYF.